The 7 T cell receptor beta chains given below trace back to one sample, sequenced in a study of T cell repertoires in cytomegalovirus infection. No cognate antigen is known for these TCRs. TCRdb reprocessed the reads with MiXCR, giving one entry per CDR3 protein. The table lists approximately 500,000 distinct CDR3 sequences, 30% to 40% of them singletons. The source was cultured PBMCs, collected from culture after CMV antigen stimulation. These receptors originate from a human donor in good health (CMV status not recorded). Some clones in this sample may be carry-over from other donors' samples.

The chain has TRBV5-4 and TRBJ2-4; TRBD2 matches 8 bases. This CDR3 has 15 amino acids. The V segment lost 1 base and the J segment 3 bases; nucleotides outside the gene matches: 3. CDR1 is SGHNT, CDR2 YYREEE, per germline (reference sequence). CDR3 protein: CASSLMGLDKNIQYF. In DNA, the CDR3 is TGTGCCAGCAGCTTGATGGGACTAGACAAAAACATTCAGTACTTC.

In its sample, this clonotype was seen a few times. The chain carries TRBV6-2 or TRBV6-3 and TRBJ2-2; unclear D gene. The CDR3 has 17 amino acids. In germline, CDR1 is MNHEY, CDR2 SVGEGT. V was clipped by 1 base and J by 6 bases, with 18 bases between them. As DNA, the CDR3 is TGTGCCAGCAGTTACTATCGACTTTTAGGACGCCCCGGGGAGCTGTTTTTT. Translation gives CASSYYRLLGRPGELFF.

There are a few counts of this clonotype. V usage is TRBV19 and J usage is TRBJ2-3, with a tentative D call TRBD2 (6 bases). The V end was cut by 7 bases, the J end by 6 bases, with 14 bases between. The CDR3 runs 13 residues. Germline V CDR1 and CDR2: LNHDA, SQIVND (reference sequence). CDR3 sequence reads: CASTSREYDTQYF. CDR3 nucleotide sequence: TGTGCCAGTACCTCCCGGGAGTATGATACGCAGTATTTT.

The chain uses TRBV6-1 and TRBJ2-7, with 8 bases that match TRBD1. Per germline, CDR1 MNHNS and CDR2 SASEGT. The CDR3 runs 13 residues. With V trimmed by 6 bases and J by 6 bases, 7 bases remained unmatched. This CDR3 reads CASSPDRVGEQYF. Here the CDR3 DNA reads TGTGCCAGCAGCCCGGACAGGGTGGGCGAGCAGTACTTC.

J is TRBJ1-1 and V is TRBV6-6, with a tentative D call TRBD1 (5 bases). Trimming pared 0 bases from V and 7 bases from J, leaving 18 bases between. The CDR3 is 16 residues long. The germline V gene has CDR1 MNHNY and CDR2 SVGAGI (reference sequence). The CDR3 protein is CASSYSKATGHFEAFF. The CDR3, as DNA: TGTGCCAGCAGTTACTCGAAGGCGACGGGGCACTTTGAAGCTTTCTTT.

The V call is TRBV9, the J call TRBJ2-3; TRBD2 is a possible D gene (7 bases). Germline CDR1 is SGDLS and CDR2 is YYNGEE. The germline V and J ends were trimmed by 2 bases and 0 bases, with 13 bases remaining between them. The CDR3 is 16 amino acids. CDR3 nucleotides: TGTGCCAGCAGCGTGAGGGGGACTACGAGCACAGATACGCAGTATTTT. It codes for CASSVRGTTSTDTQYF.

A few counts support this clonotype. The rearrangement uses TRBV12-3 or TRBV12-4 and TRBJ1-3; D may be TRBD1 (5 bases). Trimming took off 1 base at V and 2 bases at J, with 6 bases between the two ends. This CDR3 is 14 amino acids long. The CDR3 nucleotides are TGTGCCAGCAGTTTAGGACAGCCTGGAAACACCATATATTTT. Protein sequence: CASSLGQPGNTIYF.